Given below is one T cell receptor beta chain in context. Random hexamers primed reverse transcription of 0.5 to 1 ug RNA. TCRdb re-derived calls from the immunoSEQ multiplex PCR reads in MiXCR, one entry per CDR3 protein. The sample shows about 120,000 distinct CDR3 sequences, 90% to 95% of them seen only once. This specimen comes from a study of CD8 T cells in Susac syndrome. The CDR3 has 13 residues. Trimming cost V 3 bases and J 3 bases, with 6 bases left between them. Germline V CDR1 and CDR2: KGHSH, LQKENI. The sequenced sample was CD4+ T cells from PBMCs. The sequence derives from a human donor in good health. The chain couples TRBV18 to TRBJ2-1; no clear D. CDR3 DNA sequence: TGTGCCAGCTCACCCCAGGACTACAATGAGCAGTTCTTC. This sequence encodes CASSPQDYNEQFF.